Listed below are T cell receptor beta chains from one sample, sequenced in a study of blood T cell repertoires in COVID-19. Generated by immunoSEQ multiplex PCR, the TCRdb table keeps only in-frame clones and is missing some. This sample yields 200,000 to 250,000 clones, of which approximately 84% are seen a single time; 1.8% belongs to the top ten. Sequencing was performed on PBMCs or T cells enriched from blood (not recorded which). The receptors were gathered from a man aged 60 to 69 who had recovered from COVID-19. CDR3s include the opening cysteine and the closing phenylalanine or tryptophan. D genes are given only for firm matches. Size is omitted from some rows. Given values are once, few, many or a class for expanded clones.

v_gene	j_gene	d_gene	abundance	CDR3aa	CDR3nt
TRBV2	TRBJ1-1	NA	NA	CASHQQGGDTEAFF	TGTGCCAGCCACCAACAGGGAGGGGATACTGAAGCTTTCTTT
TRBV12-3/TRBV12-4	TRBJ2-1	NA	NA	CASSLGLLNEQFF	TGTGCCAGCAGTTTAGGGCTGCTCAATGAGCAGTTCTTC
TRBV19	TRBJ1-2	TRBD1	NA	CASSLDRGPGYTF	TGTGCCAGTAGTCTGGACAGGGGGCCTGGCTACACCTTC
TRBV7-2	TRBJ2-7	TRBD1	NA	CASSLVGQAYEQYF	TGTGCCAGCAGCTTAGTAGGACAGGCCTACGAGCAGTACTTC
TRBV5-1	TRBJ1-3	NA	NA	CASSDGLSGNTIYF	TGCGCCAGCAGCGATGGACTAAGTGGAAACACCATATATTTT
TRBV11-2	TRBJ1-6	TRBD1	NA	CASSLRTGGNSPLHF	TGTGCCAGCAGCTTACGGACAGGGGGTAATTCACCCCTCCACTTT
TRBV4-2	TRBJ2-3	NA	NA	CASSLGLWADTQYF	TGTGCCAGCAGCCTGGGACTTTGGGCGGATACGCAGTATTTT
TRBV19	TRBJ1-1	NA	NA	CASKKTGNTEAFF	TGTGCCAGCAAAAAGACAGGGAACACTGAAGCTTTCTTT
TRBV5-4	TRBJ2-3	NA	NA	CASSLQSAGGDTQYF	TGTGCCAGCAGCTTACAATCAGCCGGGGGAGATACGCAGTATTTT
TRBV6-5	TRBJ2-7	NA	NA	CASRQVGEQYF	TGTGCCAGCAGACAGGTGGGCGAGCAGTACTTC
TRBV5-5	TRBJ1-5	TRBD1	NA	CASSVDRDQPQHF	TGTGCCAGCAGCGTAGACAGGGATCAGCCCCAGCATTTT
TRBV21-1	TRBJ1-1	NA	NA	CASSKEHSFYTEAFF	TGTGCCAGCAGCAAAGAACACAGCTTTTACACTGAAGCTTTCTTT
TRBV5-1	TRBJ1-1	NA	NA	CASSADSTEAFF	TGCGCCAGCAGCGCCGACAGCACTGAAGCTTTCTTT
TRBV11-3	TRBJ1-4	NA	NA	CATSEATNEKLFF	TGTGCCACCTCAGAGGCAACTAATGAAAAACTGTTTTTT
TRBV10-3	TRBJ1-5	NA	NA	CAISSGADSNQPQHF	TGTGCCATCAGTTCGGGAGCGGATAGCAATCAGCCCCAGCATTTT
TRBV19	TRBJ1-4	NA	NA	CATRQLRGTNEKLFF	TGTGCCACCAGACAGTTAAGGGGTACTAATGAAAAACTGTTTTTT
TRBV2	TRBJ1-3	TRBD1	NA	CASSDQGAGNTIYF	TGTGCCAGCAGTGACCAGGGGGCTGGAAACACCATATATTTT
TRBV19	TRBJ1-2	TRBD1	NA	CASSIRGQFHYGYTF	TGTGCCAGTAGTATCCGGGGACAGTTCCACTATGGCTACACCTTC
TRBV19	TRBJ1-5	NA	once	CASGLYSNQPQHF	TGTGCCAGTGGACTCTATAGCAATCAGCCCCAGCATTTT
TRBV29-1	TRBJ1-1	TRBD1	NA	CSVATGGAYTEAFF	TGCAGCGTTGCGACAGGGGGCGCTTACACTGAAGCTTTCTTT
TRBV9	TRBJ2-2	TRBD2	NA	CARSGGGDNTGELFF	TGTGCCCGCAGCGGCGGGGGGGATAACACCGGGGAGCTGTTTTTT
TRBV29-1	TRBJ1-4	NA	NA	CSVQGGGKLFF	TGCAGCGTTCAGGGAGGGGGAAAACTGTTTTTT
TRBV18	TRBJ2-2	NA	once	CASSPELAGELFF	TGTGCCAGCTCACCAGAGCTAGCCGGGGAGCTGTTTTTT
TRBV24-1	TRBJ2-5	NA	NA	CATSDTSSGSQETQYF	TGTGCCACCAGTGATACCTCGTCAGGGTCCCAAGAGACCCAGTACTTC
TRBV7-2	TRBJ1-2	TRBD1	NA	CASSLVAPGQGHGYTF	TGTGCCAGCAGCTTAGTGGCCCCGGGACAGGGGCATGGCTACACCTTC
TRBV7-2	TRBJ2-5	NA	NA	CASSLVSNEVETQYF	TGTGCCAGCAGCTTAGTCTCCAACGAGGTAGAGACCCAGTACTTC
TRBV27	TRBJ2-3	TRBD2	NA	CASSLAGGSTDTQYF	TGTGCCAGCAGTTTAGCGGGGGGAAGCACAGATACGCAGTATTTT
TRBV11-3	TRBJ2-6	TRBD1	NA	CASRSGTGLSGANVLTF	TGTGCCAGCAGATCCGGGACAGGACTCTCTGGGGCCAACGTCCTGACTTTC
TRBV7-3	TRBJ1-1	NA	NA	CASSSPGEEAFF	TGTGCCAGCAGCTCTCCGGGGGAGGAGGCTTTCTTT
TRBV3-1/TRBV3-2	TRBJ1-2	NA	NA	CASSQGLVRGFDTF	TGTGCCAGCAGCCAAGGTTTGGTCAGGGGATTCGACACCTTC
TRBV5-4	TRBJ2-2	TRBD1	NA	CASSRPGTGNTGELFF	TGTGCCAGCAGCCGACCCGGGACAGGGAACACCGGGGAGCTGTTTTTT
TRBV7-8	TRBJ1-4	NA	NA	CASSLTQLATNEKLFF	TGTGCCAGCAGCTTAACGCAACTTGCAACTAATGAAAAACTGTTTTTT
TRBV7-2	TRBJ1-1	NA	NA	CASSSDTEAFF	TGTGCCAGCAGCTCCGACACTGAAGCTTTCTTT
TRBV7-2	TRBJ1-2	TRBD1	once	CASRRTGSHYGYTF	TGTGCCAGCAGGCGGACAGGGTCTCACTATGGCTACACCTTC
TRBV2	TRBJ2-5	TRBD1	NA	CASSYRARGSGETQYF	TGTGCCAGCAGTTACAGGGCCAGGGGGAGTGGAGAGACCCAGTACTTC
TRBV6-5	TRBJ1-3	NA	NA	CASRTDSSGNTIYF	TGTGCCAGCAGGACCGACAGCTCTGGAAACACCATATATTTT
TRBV11-3	TRBJ2-1	NA	NA	CASSLEDRYEQFF	TGTGCCAGCAGCCTAGAAGACAGGTATGAGCAGTTCTTC
TRBV19	TRBJ2-2	TRBD1	NA	CASSRYPGQGTGELFF	TGTGCCAGTAGTCGATATCCGGGACAGGGAACCGGGGAGCTGTTTTTT
TRBV5-8	TRBJ1-2	NA	NA	CASSLRGYYGYTF	TGTGCCAGCAGCTTGAGGGGATACTATGGCTACACCTTC
TRBV9	TRBJ2-3	TRBD1	NA	CASSRQGPLGDTQYF	TGTGCCAGCAGCCGACAGGGCCCCTTAGGAGATACGCAGTATTTT
TRBV5-1	TRBJ1-2	NA	NA	CASSPPRGSGYTF	TGCGCCAGCAGCCCTCCCAGGGGTAGTGGCTACACCTTC
TRBV11-2	TRBJ2-5	NA	NA	CASSLRGIQETQYF	TGTGCCAGCAGCTTAAGGGGAATCCAAGAGACCCAGTACTTC
TRBV5-1	TRBJ1-3	TRBD1	NA	CASSPGQGVAGNTIYF	TGCGCCAGCAGCCCGGGACAGGGGGTCGCTGGAAACACCATATATTTT
TRBV30	TRBJ2-5	NA	NA	CAWSVQEETQYF	TGTGCCTGGAGTGTCCAGGAAGAGACCCAGTACTTC
TRBV7-6	TRBJ2-2	NA	NA	CASSFRDLNTGELFF	TGTGCCAGCAGCTTCCGGGACTTGAACACCGGGGAGCTGTTTTTT
TRBV15	TRBJ1-1	NA	NA	CATSRDQFTEAFF	TGTGCCACCAGCAGAGATCAGTTCACTGAAGCTTTCTTT
TRBV24-1	TRBJ2-1	TRBD2	NA	CATSGERGVFSNEQFF	TGTGCCACCAGTGGGGAGCGGGGGGTCTTTTCCAATGAGCAGTTCTTC
TRBV3-1/TRBV3-2	TRBJ2-7	NA	NA	CASSSVSGRYEQYF	TGTGCCAGCAGCTCTGTCAGTGGGCGCTACGAGCAGTACTTC
TRBV4-3	TRBJ2-2	TRBD1	NA	CASSQLPGQGNTGELFF	TGCGCCAGCAGCCAACTTCCGGGACAGGGGAACACCGGGGAGCTGTTTTTT
TRBV5-6	TRBJ1-5	NA	NA	CASSLSPGQPQHF	TGTGCCAGCAGCTTGAGTCCCGGTCAGCCCCAGCATTTT
TRBV3-1/TRBV3-2	TRBJ2-7	NA	NA	CASSQEPTQTYEQYF	TGTGCCAGCAGCCAAGAGCCGACTCAAACCTACGAGCAGTACTTC
TRBV4-1	TRBJ2-2	TRBD2	once	CASSQEAALAGDPTGELFF	TGCGCCAGCAGCCAAGAAGCTGCGCTAGCGGGGGATCCCACCGGGGAGCTGTTTTTT
TRBV18	TRBJ1-3	NA	NA	CASSQGAGNTIYF	TGTGCCAGCTCTCAGGGTGCAGGAAACACCATATATTTT
TRBV5-1	TRBJ1-3	NA	NA	CASSLAGRGNTIYF	TGCGCCAGCAGCTTGGCAGGGCGCGGAAACACCATATATTTT
TRBV6-6	TRBJ2-2	NA	NA	CASSYSGLANTGELFF	TGTGCCAGCAGTTACTCGGGACTCGCGAACACCGGGGAGCTGTTTTTT
TRBV11-3	TRBJ1-1	TRBD1	NA	CASSSRWMAGGTEAFF	TGTGCCAGCAGCTCGCGCTGGATGGCAGGGGGCACTGAAGCTTTCTTT
TRBV7-2	TRBJ1-1	NA	NA	CASSLGQGNTEAFF	TGTGCCAGCAGCTTAGGGCAGGGTAACACTGAAGCTTTCTTT